The rows below give T cell receptor beta chains drawn from one sample of a study of CD8 T cells in ankylosing spondylitis. TCRdb passed the 5' RACE reads through MiXCR, listing each CDR3 protein once. The sample carries roughly 490,000 distinct CDR3 sequences, approximately 5.3% recorded once. Specimen: blood, either unsorted or a sorted T cell fraction (not recorded which). The source of these receptors is a male donor with ankylosing spondylitis. The CDR3 runs from the conserved cysteine through the conserved F or W. D genes are given only for firm matches. A clone size is listed for some rows: how often the clone was seen (once, few, many), or a class if it is expanded.

CASSYSGQERWDTEAFF	TGTGCCAGCAGTTACTCCGGACAGGAGAGGTGGGACACTGAAGCTTTCTTT	TRBD1	TRBV6-2/TRBV6-3	few	TRBJ1-1
CASSWSIQGHTEAFF	TGTGCCAGCAGCTGGAGTATACAGGGTCACACTGAAGCTTTCTTT	NA	TRBV5-4	many	TRBJ1-1
CATSRELGATYEQYF	TGTGCCACCAGCAGAGAACTGGGGGCTACCTACGAGCAGTACTTC	NA	TRBV15	many	TRBJ2-7
CASSQIGTYKNEQFF	TGTGCCAGCAGTCAGATTGGGACTTATAAAAATGAGCAGTTCTTC	NA	TRBV28	NA	TRBJ2-1
CSARAWGLQGLARVSRQFF	TGCAGTGCTAGAGCGTGGGGGTTACAGGGACTAGCGCGTGTTTCTCGCCAGTTCTTC	TRBD2	TRBV20-1	NA	TRBJ2-1
CATGTAWAQHF	TGTGCCACAGGGACGGCCTGGGCCCAGCATTTT	NA	TRBV12-3/TRBV12-4	many	TRBJ1-5
CAIESGSDPGELFF	TGTGCCATAGAGAGTGGGAGTGATCCCGGGGAGCTGTTTTTT	NA	TRBV10-3	NA	TRBJ2-2
CSVGGRVNEQFF	TGCAGCGTTGGGGGGCGCGTCAATGAGCAGTTCTTC	NA	TRBV29-1	many	TRBJ2-1
CASSLISGTGRYEQYF	TGTGCCAGCAGTTTGATTTCCGGGACAGGGCGGTACGAGCAGTACTTC	TRBD1	TRBV28	many	TRBJ2-7
CASSLIPDDGYTF	TGCGCCAGCAGCTTGATCCCGGATGATGGCTACACCTTC	NA	TRBV5-1	many	TRBJ1-2
CASSSSGTLPLATQYF	TGTGCCAGCAGCTCCTCCGGGACTTTACCTCTCGCTACGCAGTATTTT	NA	TRBV13	NA	TRBJ2-3
CASRAGADEQYF	TGTGCCAGCAGGGCTGGGGCCGACGAGCAGTACTTC	NA	TRBV7-2	many	TRBJ2-7
CSARLTGGPGQPQHF	TGCAGTGCTCGTTTAACAGGGGGCCCGGGTCAGCCCCAGCATTTT	TRBD1	TRBV20-1	many	TRBJ1-5
CASSLGLADSYNEQFF	TGTGCCAGCAGCCTCGGACTAGCGGACTCCTACAATGAGCAGTTCTTC	TRBD2	TRBV3-1	many	TRBJ2-1
CSASGGAATDTQYF	TGCAGTGCTAGCGGGGGGGCCGCAACAGATACGCAGTATTTT	TRBD2	TRBV20-1	many	TRBJ2-3
CASSFVPGTLGWKLFF	TGTGCCAGCAGCTTTGTGCCAGGGACTTTGGGGTGGAAACTGTTTTTT	NA	TRBV7-9	many	TRBJ1-4
CASSLIAPAEGGYTF	TGTGCCAGCAGTTTGATAGCCCCCGCCGAGGGTGGCTACACCTTC	NA	TRBV28	many	TRBJ1-2
CASSPGPGEEQYF	TGCGCCAGCAGTCCGGGTCCGGGTGAAGAGCAGTACTTC	NA	TRBV5-1	many	TRBJ2-7
CASSFDRDSTDTQYF	TGTGCCAGCAGTTTCGACAGGGATAGCACAGATACGCAGTATTTT	TRBD1	TRBV28	many	TRBJ2-3
CASSVAGTGRGLEFF	TGTGCCAGCAGCGTAGCCGGGACGGGAAGAGGCCTAGAGTTCTTC	NA	TRBV9	many	TRBJ2-1
CSAAGTNLDNEQFF	TGCAGCGCCGCCGGGACCAATTTAGACAATGAGCAGTTCTTC	NA	TRBV29-1	many	TRBJ2-1
CSVLQSYTGELFF	TGCAGCGTCCTACAGAGTTACACCGGGGAGCTGTTTTTT	NA	TRBV29-1	few	TRBJ2-2